This T cell receptor (beta chain) stems from a study of blood T cell repertoires in COVID-19. Whole-study context: The United States, Italy and Spain provided the acute and convalescent COVID-19 samples. Nucleic acid was either cDNA or gDNA, and it came from T cells, B-cell-depleted T cells, or PBMCs.

Trimming left V 3 bases short and J 2 bases short, with 10 bases between. The CDR3 sequence is 14 residues long. Germline V CDR1 and CDR2: MNHNY, SVGAGI (reference sequence). Authors' methods: How many nucleated cells were present was estimated from reference gene primer amplification. TCRdb's copy holds only in-frame clones and misses some; the assay was immunoSEQ multiplex PCR. V, J and clone size are those of that table, while D and trimming were read from the DNA. The table has about 100,000 clones, around 87% seen once. The rearrangement uses TRBV6-6 and TRBJ1-1; TRBD1 might be the D (6 bases). The material sequenced was peripheral blood. The TCR sequence derives from a human donor in a cohort sampled during active COVID-19. This chain's CDR3 is CASSYSGTNTEAFF. As DNA, the CDR3 is TGTGCCAGCAGTTATTCGGGGACAAACACTGAAGCTTTCTTT.